Presented here are 30 T cell receptor beta chains from one specimen sequenced in a study of blood T cell repertoires in COVID-19. The method was immunoSEQ multiplex PCR; TCRdb's version includes in-frame clones alone and lacks a portion of them. The profile shows some 170,000 clones, about 85% of them singletons. The sequenced sample was peripheral blood. Receptor source: a man aged 40-49 years with acute or convalescent COVID-19.

The V gene is TRBV7-2, the J gene TRBJ1-2; D possibly corresponds to TRBD1 (6 bases). The CDR3 sequence is 15 residues long. Trimming shortened V by 1 base and J by 3 bases, and 12 bases separated the two germline ends. Germline-derived CDR1 and CDR2 are SGHTA and FQGNSA. CDR3 in amino acids: CASSLVRAGDYGYTF. The CDR3 DNA follows: TGTGCCAGCAGCTTAGTTCGGGCAGGGGACTATGGCTACACCTTC.

The chain combines TRBV28 with TRBJ2-7, with 10 nucleotides matching TRBD1. CDR3 size: 15 residues. The germline V gene has CDR1 MDHEN and CDR2 SYDVKM. V dropped 6 bases and J dropped 5; count of bases not matched to a gene: 10. The CDR3 sequence: CASSSTGQGFNEQYF. CDR3 in DNA: TGTGCCAGCAGCAGCACGGGACAGGGGTTTAACGAGCAGTACTTC.

This chain connects TRBV19 to TRBJ2-5; perhaps TRBD2 as D (7 bases). Trimming took off 3 bases at V and 1 base at J, with 12 bases between the two ends. This CDR3 has 15 amino acids. The germline gives CDR1 LNHDA, CDR2 SQIVND (reference sequence). CDR3 region: CASSIGAGAQETQYF. The CDR3 DNA is TGTGCCAGTAGTATCGGGGCGGGGGCCCAAGAGACCCAGTACTTC.

The chain links TRBV9 to TRBJ1-1, with a possible D match to TRBD1 (6 bases). The V gene lost 3 bases and the J gene lost 0 bases, with 15 bases spanning the gap. CDR1 and CDR2 (germline): SGDLS, YYNGEE. The CDR3 extends over 16 amino acids. The CDR3 region is CASSATGSGMNTEAFF. As DNA, the CDR3 is TGTGCCAGCAGCGCCACAGGGAGTGGTATGAACACTGAAGCTTTCTTT.

The chain couples TRBV2 to TRBJ1-1; the D gene is possibly TRBD1 (6 bases). Germline V lookup: CDR1 SNHLY, CDR2 FYNNEI. The ends were cut back, 5 bases at V and 5 bases at J, with 12 bases in the middle. The CDR3 has 13 amino acids. CDR3 sequence (DNA): TGTGCCAGCAGTAAGGGGGAAGGTACTGAAGCTTTCTTT. Translation gives CASSKGEGTEAFF.

J is TRBJ1-5 and V is TRBV4-1; D is unresolved. CDR1 is MGHRA and CDR2 is YSYEKL in the germline V gene. The CDR3 is 16 residues long. Trimming pared 3 bases from V and 1 base from J, leaving 13 bases between. The CDR3 DNA sequence: TGCGCCAGCAGCCAGATGGCCGCCGGGAGCAATCAGCCCCAGCATTTT. Translating gives CASSQMAAGSNQPQHF.

This sequence joins TRBV9 and TRBJ2-3, with TRBD1 matching 8 bases. The germline V gene encodes CDR1 SGDLS and CDR2 YYNGEE. V dropped 3 bases and J dropped 5; count of bases not matched to a gene: 8. This CDR3 region has 15 residues. This CDR3 reads CASSGRTGRIDTQYF. Written as DNA, the CDR3 is TGTGCCAGCAGCGGTCGGACAGGGAGGATAGATACGCAGTATTTT.

The gene calls are TRBV5-1 and TRBJ2-7, with D perhaps matching TRBD1 (6 bases). CDR3 length: 17 amino acids. From germline, CDR1 is SGHRS and CDR2 YFSETQ. The V end was cut by 0 bases, the J end by 0 bases, with 16 bases between. DNA for the CDR3: TGCGCCAGCAGCTTGGGCCCTACAGGGTCCGGCTCCTACGAGCAGTACTTC. This encodes CASSLGPTGSGSYEQYF.

The V call is TRBV19, the J call TRBJ1-2; no clear D gene. This CDR3 is 13 amino acids long. With 5 bases removed from V and 3 bases from J, the gap between germline ends came to 10 bases. Per germline, CDR1 LNHDA and CDR2 SQIVND (reference sequence). CDR3 sequence reads: CASSPWGDYGYTF. The CDR3 region has the DNA TGTGCCAGTAGTCCCTGGGGAGACTATGGCTACACCTTC.

The chain couples TRBV30 to TRBJ1-5; possibly TRBD1 for D (6 bases). In germline, CDR1 is GTSNPN, CDR2 SVGIG (reference sequence). The CDR3 contains 16 residues. The V end was cut by 0 bases, the J end by 1 base, with 13 bases between. CDR3 coding DNA: TGTGCCTGGAGTGTACGGGCAGGGGTGAGCAATCAGCCCCAGCATTTT. Its translation: CAWSVRAGVSNQPQHF.

V and J are TRBV5-1 and TRBJ2-5, with D possibly TRBD2 on 6 matching bases. Germline loops: CDR1 SGHRS, CDR2 YFSETQ. The CDR3 extends over 13 amino acids. Trimming removed 6 bases from V and 2 bases from J, with 11 bases in between. The CDR3 nucleotides are TGCGCCAGCACTAGCGCCTCTCAAGAGACCCAGTACTTC. This sequence encodes CASTSASQETQYF.

The rearrangement joins TRBV19 to TRBJ1-2, with a tentative D call TRBD1 (5 bases). The CDR3 spans 14 residues. The germline CDR1 and CDR2 sequences are LNHDA and SQIVND (reference sequence). The germline V and J ends were trimmed by 3 bases and 2 bases, with 10 bases remaining between them. CDR3 amino acids: CASSMTVQNYGYTF. CDR3 DNA sequence: TGTGCCAGTAGTATGACAGTCCAAAACTATGGCTACACCTTC.

V is TRBV24-1 and J is TRBJ2-7; 11 nucleotides align to TRBD2. The CDR3 consists of 16 residues. The V gene end was trimmed by 5 bases and the J gene end by 0 bases; junction bases not matched to a gene: 5. Germline lookup yields CDR1 KGHDR and CDR2 SFDVKD. CDR3 bases: TGTGCCACCAGTGGGGAGACTAGCGGGGACTCCTACGAGCAGTACTTC. Amino acid sequence: CATSGETSGDSYEQYF.

The chain joins TRBV7-2 to TRBJ1-1; tentative D call: TRBD1 (5 bases). The V gene lost 2 bases and the J gene lost 1 base, with 11 bases spanning the gap. The length of the CDR3 is 15 residues. CDR1 is SGHTA and CDR2 is FQGNSA in the germline V gene. CDR3 nucleotides: TGTGCCAGCAGCTTAACGCGAGACAGGAACACTGAAGCTTTCTTT. Translating it yields CASSLTRDRNTEAFF.

As concerns this clone: The same CDR3 is also encoded by other DNA sequences in this sample. The chain links TRBV4-3 to TRBJ1-5; D uncertain. The CDR3 spans 13 residues. From germline, CDR1 is LGHNA and CDR2 YSLEER. Trimming removed 0 bases from V and 7 bases from J, with 7 bases in between. The CDR3 region is CASSQDRGQPQHF. CDR3 nucleotide sequence: TGCGCCAGCAGCCAAGATCGGGGACAGCCCCAGCATTTT.

This clone has just a few counts. J is TRBJ1-2 and V is TRBV19, with D possibly being TRBD1 (5 bases). There are 18 residues in the CDR3. Germline V gene sequence: CDR1 LNHDA, CDR2 SQIVND (reference sequence). V was clipped by 0 bases and J by 0 bases, with 17 bases between them. Here the CDR3 reads CASSIDPDRPEANYGYTF. DNA of the CDR3: TGTGCCAGTAGTATAGATCCAGACAGACCAGAAGCTAACTATGGCTACACCTTC. Based on the CDR3 plus reference TRBV19 and TRBJ1-2, the full variable domain is DGGITQSPKYLFRKEGQNVTLSCEQNLNHDAMYWYRQDPGQGLRLIYYSQIVNDFQKGDIAEGYSVSREKKESFPLTVTSAQKNPTAFYLCASSIDPDRPEANYGYTFGSGTRLTVV.

This clone showed up just once. The chain employs TRBV30 and TRBJ1-2; a weak D match, TRBD1 (6 bases). The CDR3 sequence is 15 residues long. V lost 0 bases, J lost 0 bases, and 11 bases lay in between. Germline V gene lookup returns CDR1 GTSNPN and CDR2 SVGIG (reference sequence). The CDR3 DNA follows: TGTGCCTGGAGTGTGGGACATGAAGCTAACTATGGCTACACCTTC. This gives the protein CAWSVGHEANYGYTF.

This clone was observed a single time. This chain links TRBV5-1 with TRBJ1-1, with TRBD1 matching 9 bases. Losses at the gene ends were 0 bases for V and 3 bases for J; bases not matched to a gene: 6. Germline loops: CDR1 SGHRS, CDR2 YFSETQ. CDR3 length equals 16 residues. CDR3 protein: CASSLAGTGMHTEAFF. The CDR3 coding sequence is TGCGCCAGCAGCTTGGCGGGGACAGGGATGCACACTGAAGCTTTCTTT.

The chain employs TRBV5-6 and TRBJ2-7, with 11 bases matching TRBD1. The V and J ends lost 4 bases and 4 bases, in that order; junction bases with no gene match: 7. CDR3 length equals 15 residues. Germline-derived CDR1 and CDR2 are SGHDT and YYEEEE. CDR3 DNA sequence: TGTGCCAGCAGCCCACCGGGACAGGGGGGTTACGAGCAGTACTTC. Translating it yields CASSPPGQGGYEQYF.

V is TRBV5-6 and J is TRBJ1-1; 7 bases line up with TRBD1. V lost 3 bases, J lost 12 bases, and 8 bases stayed unmatched. CDR3 length: 12 amino acids. Germline V gives CDR1 SGHDT, CDR2 YYEEEE. The CDR3 here is CASSYQTGLSFF. CDR3 DNA: TGTGCCAGCAGCTACCAGACAGGGCTGTCTTTCTTT.

The chain carries TRBV18 and TRBJ1-2; D is perhaps TRBD1 (6 bases). Germline CDR1 and CDR2: KGHSH and LQKENI. V was pared by 0 bases and J by 8 bases, with 22 bases between. CDR3 length: 17 amino acids. CDR3 protein: CASSPPIGQGTMGGYTF. CDR3 in DNA: TGTGCCAGCTCACCACCGATTGGGCAGGGGACCATGGGAGGCTACACCTTC. The whole variable domain, remainder taken from reference TRBV18 and TRBJ1-2, is NAGVMQNPRHLVRRRGQEARLRCSPMKGHSHVYWYRQLPEEGLKFMVYLQKENIIDESGMPKERFSAEFPKEGPSILRIQQVVRGDSAAYFCASSPPIGQGTMGGYTFGSGTRLTVV.

This chain joins TRBV4-2 and TRBJ2-7, with D possibly matching TRBD2 (6 bases). Trimming left V 1 base short and J 7 bases short, with 17 bases between. From germline, CDR1 is LGHNA and CDR2 YNFKEQ. CDR3 length: 15 amino acids. The CDR3 here is CASSQGQGDAGEQYF. The CDR3 DNA reads as TGTGCCAGCAGCCAAGGTCAAGGGGACGCGGGGGAGCAGTACTTC.

The chain couples TRBV7-9 to TRBJ1-1; a possible D gene is TRBD1 (5 bases). Trimming took 1 base from V and 5 from J, leaving 8 bases between them. Germline CDR1 reads SEHNR; CDR2 reads FQNEAQ (reference sequence). The CDR3 sequence is 13 residues long. CDR3 DNA sequence: TGTGCCAGCAGCTTAGATGGGGGGACTGAAGCTTTCTTT. Its translation: CASSLDGGTEAFF.

The rearrangement joins TRBV5-6 to TRBJ1-5, with 8 bases identical to TRBD1. Germline CDR1 reads SGHDT; CDR2 reads YYEEEE. With V trimmed by 0 bases and J by 11 bases, 13 bases remained unmatched. The CDR3 has 16 residues. The CDR3: CASSLAWQGADRAQHF. CDR3 DNA sequence: TGTGCCAGCAGCTTGGCTTGGCAGGGGGCAGATAGGGCCCAGCATTTT.

This sequence joins TRBV12-3 or TRBV12-4 and TRBJ1-5; unclear D gene. V was clipped by 4 bases and J by 7 bases, with 11 bases between them. CDR3 size: 13 residues. The CDR3 is CASSSGIRQPQHF. The CDR3 DNA follows: TGTGCCAGCAGTTCGGGGATACGCCAGCCCCAGCATTTT.

This chain connects TRBV7-8 to TRBJ1-2; 7 nucleotides agree with TRBD1. With 0 bases clipped from V and 4 bases from J, the junction kept 8 bases outside the gene matches. The CDR3 consists of 16 residues. Germline CDR1 reads SGHVS; CDR2 reads FQNEAQ. CDR3 sequence: CASSLAGRQGAYGYTF. The DNA for the CDR3 is TGTGCCAGCAGCTTAGCAGGACGACAGGGAGCCTATGGCTACACCTTC.

The chain links TRBV6-6 to TRBJ2-1; tentative D call: TRBD1 (7 bases). This CDR3 comprises 15 residues. The germline V gene has CDR1 MNHNY and CDR2 SVGAGI (reference sequence). The ends were cut back, 4 bases at V and 0 bases at J, with 10 bases in the middle. The CDR3 loop reads CASSFQGGSYNEQFF. In DNA form, the CDR3 reads TGTGCCAGCAGTTTTCAGGGGGGCTCCTACAATGAGCAGTTCTTC.

The rearrangement joins TRBV24-1 to TRBJ2-1; D is perhaps TRBD1 (6 bases). The V gene's germline CDR1 is KGHDR and CDR2 SFDVKD. The CDR3 extends over 15 amino acids. V shed 3 bases and J shed 5 bases, with 13 bases lying between them. DNA for the CDR3: TGTGCCACCAGTGATCCTAGGACAGCCGACAATGAGCAGTTCTTC. It is translated as CATSDPRTADNEQFF.

In its sample, this clone was seen once. V usage is TRBV29-1 and J usage is TRBJ2-3; 9 nucleotides agree with TRBD1. Germline V lookup: CDR1 SQVTM, CDR2 ANQGSEA. V dropped 3 bases and J dropped 7; count of bases not matched to a gene: 5. CDR3 length: 13 amino acids. CDR3 nucleotide sequence: TGCAGCGTTGAGGGGACAGGGAAACATACGCAGTATTTT. Translation: CSVEGTGKHTQYF.

The chain carries TRBV2 and TRBJ2-2; 8 nucleotides agree with TRBD2. J gave up 3 bases and V 6 bases, and 6 bases lay outside the gene matches. This CDR3 is 15 amino acids long. CDR1 is SNHLY and CDR2 is FYNNEI in the germline V gene. CDR3 in amino acids: CASSPGTRDTGELFF. The CDR3 nucleotides are TGTGCCAGCAGCCCCGGGACTAGGGACACCGGGGAGCTGTTTTTT.